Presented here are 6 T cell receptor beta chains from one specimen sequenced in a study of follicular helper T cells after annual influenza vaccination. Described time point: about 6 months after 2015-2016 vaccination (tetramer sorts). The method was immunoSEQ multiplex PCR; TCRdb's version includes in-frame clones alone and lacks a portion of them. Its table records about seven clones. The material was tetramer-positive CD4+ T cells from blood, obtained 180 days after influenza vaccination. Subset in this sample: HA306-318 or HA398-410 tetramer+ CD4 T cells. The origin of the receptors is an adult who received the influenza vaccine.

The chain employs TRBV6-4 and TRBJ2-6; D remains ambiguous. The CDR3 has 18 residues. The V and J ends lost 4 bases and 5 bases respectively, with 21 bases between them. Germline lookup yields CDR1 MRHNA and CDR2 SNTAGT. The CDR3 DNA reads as TGTGCCAGCAGTGTTGGCAACTCACGACAAAGTCGGGCCAACGTCCTGACTTTC. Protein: CASSVGNSRQSRANVLTF.

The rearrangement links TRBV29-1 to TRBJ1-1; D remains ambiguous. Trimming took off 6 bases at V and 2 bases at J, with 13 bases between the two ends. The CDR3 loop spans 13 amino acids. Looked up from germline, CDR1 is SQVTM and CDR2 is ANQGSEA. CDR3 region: CSVDGTLNTEAFF. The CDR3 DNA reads TGCAGCGTCGATGGCACCCTAAACACTGAAGCTTTCTTT.

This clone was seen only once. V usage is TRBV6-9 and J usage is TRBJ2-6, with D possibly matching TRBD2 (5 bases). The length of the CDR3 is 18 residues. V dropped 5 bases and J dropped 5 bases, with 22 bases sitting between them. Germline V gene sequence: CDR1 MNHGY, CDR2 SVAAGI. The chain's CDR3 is CASSGRRPRQSRANVLTF. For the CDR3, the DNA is TGTGCCAGCAGTGGTAGGAGGCCTCGACAAAGTCGGGCCAACGTCCTGACTTTC.

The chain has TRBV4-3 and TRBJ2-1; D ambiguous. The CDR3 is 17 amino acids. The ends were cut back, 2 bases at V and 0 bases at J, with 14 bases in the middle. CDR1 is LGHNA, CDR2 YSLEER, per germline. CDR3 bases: TGCGCCAGCAGCCAAAGCCCCGGGCATAGCTCCTACAATGAGCAGTTCTTC. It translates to CASSQSPGHSSYNEQFF.

CDR3: CASRVRQQSRANVLTF. As DNA, the CDR3 is TGTGCCAGCAGGGTACGCCAACAAAGTCGGGCCAACGTCCTGACTTTC. V usage is TRBV21-1 and J usage is TRBJ2-6; the table's D gene call, TRBD1, was not cross checked with the DNA. TRBV21-1 corresponds to a pseudogene. This CDR3 region has 16 residues.

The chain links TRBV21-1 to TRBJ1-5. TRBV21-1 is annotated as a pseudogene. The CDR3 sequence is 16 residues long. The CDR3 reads CASRPQLHWHHQPQHF. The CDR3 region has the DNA TGTGCCAGCAGGCCTCAACTACATTGGCATCATCAGCCCCAGCATTTT.